The sequence of this T cell receptor beta chain was determined in a study of shared clonotypes between healthy human individuals. Trimming removed 0 bases from V and 3 bases from J; junction bases left unmatched: 3. Germline V CDR1 and CDR2: SGHRS, YFSETQ. This CDR3 spans 16 amino acids. Clones were read by immunoSEQ multiplex PCR, and TCRdb kept only the in-frame ones, dropping some. The top ten clones hold about an eighth of a sample with 450,000 to 500,000 clones, 79% of them seen once. Material for sequencing was PBMCs. The rearrangement uses TRBV5-1 and TRBJ2-1; 10 positions agree with TRBD2. This TCR came from a woman in her forties in good health. Some clones in this sample may be carry-over from other donors' samples. In nucleotides, the CDR3 is TGCGCCAGCAGCTTGGGGCTAGCGGGAGACTACAATGAGCAGTTCTTC. This codes for CASSLGLAGDYNEQFF.